The rows below give T cell receptor beta chains drawn from one sample of a study of early T cells in non-severe SARS-CoV-2 infection. TCRdb ran MiXCR on the 5' RACE reads and lists one entry per CDR3 protein. Here the sample spans about 77,000 distinct CDR3 sequences, around 17% being singletons. Input material: whole blood. Receptor source: an adult who was a healthcare worker with PCR-confirmed SARS-CoV-2 infection or an uninfected control (not recorded which). Each CDR3 is given with its conserved first and last residue. A D gene is named only where the DNA matches it firmly. Clone sizes are given selectively: once, few, many, or a class where the clone is expanded.

abundance: .; v_gene: TRBV7-3; d_gene: .; j_gene: TRBJ2-2; CDR3nt: TGTGCCAGCAGCTTAACATCCCGTTTGGGGGGAAGGACCGGGGAGCTGTTTTTT; CDR3aa: CASSLTSRLGGRTGELFF
abundance: many; v_gene: TRBV7-3; d_gene: .; j_gene: TRBJ1-1; CDR3nt: TGTGCCAGCAGCTTAACGGGCGGATCAATGAACACTGAAGCTTTCTTT; CDR3aa: CASSLTGGSMNTEAFF
abundance: many; v_gene: TRBV28; d_gene: .; j_gene: TRBJ2-2; CDR3nt: TGTGCCACCCCGGGGAACACCGGGGAGCTGTTTTTT; CDR3aa: CATPGNTGELFF
abundance: .; v_gene: TRBV6-5; d_gene: .; j_gene: TRBJ1-6; CDR3nt: TGTGCCAGCACCTTTGGGGGACACGGCAGCTCCTATAATTCACCCCTCCACTTT; CDR3aa: CASTFGGHGSSYNSPLHF
abundance: .; v_gene: TRBV4-2; d_gene: TRBD2; j_gene: TRBJ2-5; CDR3nt: TGTGCCAGCAGCCAGCGGGGACTAGCGGAAGAGACCCAGTACTTC; CDR3aa: CASSQRGLAEETQYF
abundance: .; v_gene: TRBV29-1; d_gene: .; j_gene: TRBJ1-1; CDR3nt: TGCAGCGTTGATTGGGAGACTGAAGCTTTCTTT; CDR3aa: CSVDWETEAFF
abundance: .; v_gene: TRBV5-4; d_gene: .; j_gene: TRBJ2-3; CDR3nt: TGTGCCAGCAGCTCTGGGGCGGAGCCTAGCACAGATACGCAGTATTTT; CDR3aa: CASSSGAEPSTDTQYF
abundance: many; v_gene: TRBV12-5; d_gene: .; j_gene: TRBJ2-1; CDR3nt: TGTGCTAGTGGGGACATATCCTACAATGAGCAGTTCTTC; CDR3aa: CASGDISYNEQFF
abundance: .; v_gene: TRBV3-1; d_gene: .; j_gene: TRBJ2-2; CDR3nt: TGTGCCAGCAGCTCTGCGGGATACTCCGGGGAGCTGTTTTTT; CDR3aa: CASSSAGYSGELFF
abundance: few; v_gene: TRBV19; d_gene: TRBD2; j_gene: TRBJ2-3; CDR3nt: TGTGCCAGTAGTGGAACTAGCGGGGGCCTCTCAGATACGCAGTATTTT; CDR3aa: CASSGTSGGLSDTQYF
abundance: few; v_gene: TRBV11-3; d_gene: TRBD2; j_gene: TRBJ2-7; CDR3nt: TGTGCCAGCAGCTTAGAACGGGAGGGCCTCTACGAGCAGTACTTC; CDR3aa: CASSLEREGLYEQYF
abundance: many; v_gene: TRBV5-6; d_gene: .; j_gene: TRBJ1-5; CDR3nt: TGTGCCAGCAGCTTGCGCGCTCAGAACTTTAATCAGCCCCAGCATTTT; CDR3aa: CASSLRAQNFNQPQHF
abundance: .; v_gene: TRBV29-1; d_gene: .; j_gene: TRBJ1-1; CDR3nt: TGCAGCGCCGGCGGACAGAACACTGAAGCTTTCTTT; CDR3aa: CSAGGQNTEAFF
abundance: few; v_gene: TRBV27; d_gene: TRBD1; j_gene: TRBJ1-2; CDR3nt: TGTGCCAGCAGTTTATCGTCGGGACAGAGGACCAACTATGGCTACACCTTC; CDR3aa: CASSLSSGQRTNYGYTF
abundance: few; v_gene: TRBV19; d_gene: .; j_gene: TRBJ1-3; CDR3nt: TGTGCCAGTAGTGCTACTACCCCCGGACAGCGAAGAAACACCATATATTTT; CDR3aa: CASSATTPGQRRNTIYF
abundance: .; v_gene: TRBV25-1; d_gene: .; j_gene: TRBJ2-7; CDR3nt: TGTGCCACGGGAAGCGGACCCTACGAGCAGTACTTC; CDR3aa: CATGSGPYEQYF
abundance: .; v_gene: TRBV7-2; d_gene: .; j_gene: TRBJ1-5; CDR3nt: TGTGCCAGCAGCCCCGGGACCTATAGCAATCAGCCCCAGCATTTT; CDR3aa: CASSPGTYSNQPQHF
abundance: .; v_gene: TRBV7-9; d_gene: .; j_gene: TRBJ2-7; CDR3nt: TGTGCCAGCAGCTTTTCCATCGACAGTGCGCCCTACGAGCAGTACTTC; CDR3aa: CASSFSIDSAPYEQYF
abundance: many; v_gene: TRBV12-3/TRBV12-4; d_gene: TRBD1; j_gene: TRBJ2-3; CDR3nt: TGTGCCAGCACCACTACCGGGACAGGGGGCACAGATACGCAGTATTTT; CDR3aa: CASTTTGTGGTDTQYF
abundance: many; v_gene: TRBV10-3; d_gene: .; j_gene: TRBJ2-7; CDR3nt: TGTGCCATCACCCCCGGGGTGGAGGAGCAGTACTTC; CDR3aa: CAITPGVEEQYF
abundance: .; v_gene: TRBV2; d_gene: TRBD2; j_gene: TRBJ2-1; CDR3nt: TGTGCCAGCAGTGTAGCGGGAGGGGCCTACAATGAGCAGTTCTTC; CDR3aa: CASSVAGGAYNEQFF
abundance: few; v_gene: TRBV4-1; d_gene: TRBD1; j_gene: TRBJ1-5; CDR3nt: TGCGCCAGCAGCCAAGATGCAGGGGGCGGTCAGCCCCAGCATTTT; CDR3aa: CASSQDAGGGQPQHF
abundance: .; v_gene: TRBV7-9; d_gene: .; j_gene: TRBJ1-3; CDR3nt: TGTGCCAGCAGCGAAAGGCGGTCGGAGAGCTCTGGAAACACCATATATTTT; CDR3aa: CASSERRSESSGNTIYF
abundance: many; v_gene: TRBV20-1; d_gene: .; j_gene: TRBJ2-1; CDR3nt: TGCAGTGCCAATATTCTAGTGGCTCATGATGAGCAGTTCTTC; CDR3aa: CSANILVAHDEQFF
abundance: many; v_gene: TRBV14; d_gene: .; j_gene: TRBJ1-1; CDR3nt: TGTGCCAGCAGCCCGGGAAACACTGAAGCTTTCTTT; CDR3aa: CASSPGNTEAFF
abundance: .; v_gene: TRBV7-6; d_gene: TRBD2; j_gene: TRBJ2-1; CDR3nt: TGTGCCAGCAGCTTAGAGCCCCCAGCGGGATCCTACAATGAGCAGTTCTTC; CDR3aa: CASSLEPPAGSYNEQFF
abundance: few; v_gene: TRBV28; d_gene: .; j_gene: TRBJ1-1; CDR3nt: TGTGCCAGCACGGTCATGAACACTGAAGCTTTCTTT; CDR3aa: CASTVMNTEAFF
abundance: .; v_gene: TRBV7-9; d_gene: .; j_gene: TRBJ1-2; CDR3nt: TGTGCCAGCAGCTTAACTCGTCCCCCCCTCGGCTATGGCTACACCTTC; CDR3aa: CASSLTRPPLGYGYTF
abundance: few; v_gene: TRBV12-3/TRBV12-4; d_gene: .; j_gene: TRBJ2-1; CDR3nt: TGTGCCAGCAGTTTACCCTTGAGCCCCAGTCTCAATGAGCAGTTCTTC; CDR3aa: CASSLPLSPSLNEQFF
abundance: .; v_gene: TRBV7-7; d_gene: .; j_gene: TRBJ1-6; CDR3nt: TGTGCTAGCAGCTTACAGAATTCACCCCTCCACTTT; CDR3aa: CASSLQNSPLHF
abundance: .; v_gene: TRBV7-3; d_gene: TRBD2; j_gene: TRBJ2-1; CDR3nt: TGTGCCAGCAGCTTGTCCAGCGGGAGGGCCGTCGACCTGTTCTTC; CDR3aa: CASSLSSGRAVDLFF
abundance: many; v_gene: TRBV2; d_gene: .; j_gene: TRBJ1-6; CDR3nt: TGTGCCAGCACTCGAACGAGGACTGGGGGTTCACCCCTCCACTTT; CDR3aa: CASTRTRTGGSPLHF
abundance: .; v_gene: TRBV12-3/TRBV12-4; d_gene: .; j_gene: TRBJ1-1; CDR3nt: TGTGCCAGCAGTTTAGGGACAGAGAACACTGAAGCTTTCTTT; CDR3aa: CASSLGTENTEAFF
abundance: few; v_gene: TRBV20-1; d_gene: TRBD2; j_gene: TRBJ2-3; CDR3nt: TGCAGTGCTAGAGCACGGGAGGGCCCTACGCAGTATTTT; CDR3aa: CSARAREGPTQYF
abundance: .; v_gene: TRBV7-9; d_gene: .; j_gene: TRBJ1-2; CDR3nt: TGTGCCAGCAGCTTCGCGGGGGAATATGGCTACACCTTC; CDR3aa: CASSFAGEYGYTF
abundance: few; v_gene: TRBV30; d_gene: .; j_gene: TRBJ1-2; CDR3nt: TGTGCCTGGACCCTACCATGGGGCAGCAGGGACTACACCTTC; CDR3aa: CAWTLPWGSRDYTF
abundance: .; v_gene: TRBV5-8; d_gene: .; j_gene: TRBJ1-1; CDR3nt: TGTGCCAGCAGCTTGAGGGAAACCACTGAAGCTTTCTTT; CDR3aa: CASSLRETTEAFF
abundance: .; v_gene: TRBV29-1; d_gene: TRBD1; j_gene: TRBJ1-2; CDR3nt: TGCAGCGTCGGGACAGGGGGAGATGGCTACACCTTC; CDR3aa: CSVGTGGDGYTF
abundance: few; v_gene: TRBV7-7; d_gene: TRBD2; j_gene: TRBJ2-1; CDR3nt: TGTGCTAGCGGGTCAGGCCTAGACGATGAGCAGTTCTTC; CDR3aa: CASGSGLDDEQFF
abundance: many; v_gene: TRBV12-3/TRBV12-4; d_gene: .; j_gene: TRBJ1-1; CDR3nt: TGTGCCAGCAGTTTATCCGGGCGAGTGAACACTGAAGCTTTCTTT; CDR3aa: CASSLSGRVNTEAFF
abundance: .; v_gene: TRBV9; d_gene: .; j_gene: TRBJ2-2; CDR3nt: TGTGCCAGCAGCGTAGAGGAGGGGGCGAACACCGGGGAGCTGTTTTTT; CDR3aa: CASSVEEGANTGELFF
abundance: few; v_gene: TRBV20-1; d_gene: TRBD2; j_gene: TRBJ2-3; CDR3nt: TGCAGCGCTAGCGGGACTAGCGGGAGGGCCGGCGATACGCAGTATTTT; CDR3aa: CSASGTSGRAGDTQYF
abundance: .; v_gene: TRBV9; d_gene: TRBD2; j_gene: TRBJ2-1; CDR3nt: TGTGCCAGCAGCGTAGACCCTTTAGCGGGGGGGAATAACAATGAGCAGTTCTTC; CDR3aa: CASSVDPLAGGNNNEQFF
abundance: many; v_gene: TRBV6-1; d_gene: .; j_gene: TRBJ2-7; CDR3nt: TGTGCCAGCAGTCCTCGGGGGCGGGGAAACTCCTACGAGCAGTACTTC; CDR3aa: CASSPRGRGNSYEQYF
abundance: many; v_gene: TRBV12-3/TRBV12-4; d_gene: TRBD1; j_gene: TRBJ2-5; CDR3nt: TGTGCCAGCAGCTCATTCACAGGGGTCCAAGGGACCCAGTACTTC; CDR3aa: CASSSFTGVQGTQYF
abundance: few; v_gene: TRBV9; d_gene: .; j_gene: TRBJ2-7; CDR3nt: TGTGCCAGCAGCGTAGAGGCTAGATCGCCCGAGCAGTACTTC; CDR3aa: CASSVEARSPEQYF
abundance: few; v_gene: TRBV12-3/TRBV12-4; d_gene: .; j_gene: TRBJ1-4; CDR3nt: TGTGCCAGCAGTTTATTATCTTCCAGGGGCAAACTGTTTTTT; CDR3aa: CASSLLSSRGKLFF